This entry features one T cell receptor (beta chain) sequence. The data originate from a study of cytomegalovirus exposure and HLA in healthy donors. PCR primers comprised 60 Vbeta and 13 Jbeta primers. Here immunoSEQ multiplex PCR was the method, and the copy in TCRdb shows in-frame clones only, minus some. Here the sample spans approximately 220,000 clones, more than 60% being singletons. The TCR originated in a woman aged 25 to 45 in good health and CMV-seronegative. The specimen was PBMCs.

Here the CDR3 DNA reads TGCGCCAGCAGCCAGCGGTCGGACAGGGGAGACCACGAGCAGTACTTC. This translates into CASSQRSDRGDHEQYF. The chain carries TRBV4-1 and TRBJ2-7; 9 bases align to TRBD1. Germline CDR1 is MGHRA and CDR2 is YSYEKL. This CDR3 is 16 amino acids long. Germline trimming cut 3 bases from V and 5 bases from J; bases unmatched to any gene: 11.